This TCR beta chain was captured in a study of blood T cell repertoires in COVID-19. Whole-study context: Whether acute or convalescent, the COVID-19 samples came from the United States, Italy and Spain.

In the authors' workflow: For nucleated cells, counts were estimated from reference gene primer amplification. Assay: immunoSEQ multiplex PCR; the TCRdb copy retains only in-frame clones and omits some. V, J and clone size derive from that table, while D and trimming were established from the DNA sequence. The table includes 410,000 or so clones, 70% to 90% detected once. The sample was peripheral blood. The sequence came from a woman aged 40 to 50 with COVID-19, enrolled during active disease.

CDR3 nucleotides: TGTGCCAGCAGCCACGGGGGTCGGCTGAGCACCATATATTTT. Translating gives CASSHGGRLSTIYF. J is TRBJ1-3 and V is TRBV14, with D possibly matching TRBD1 (5 bases). Trimming left V 3 bases short and J 9 bases short, with 15 bases between. The CDR3 sequence is 14 residues long. In germline, CDR1 is SGHDN, CDR2 FVKESK. Full variable domain (outside the CDR3, taken from reference TRBV14 and TRBJ1-3): EAGVTQFPSHSVIEKGQTVTLRCDPISGHDNLYWYRRVMGKEIKFLLHFVKESKQDESGMPNNRFLAERTGGTYSTLKVQPAELEDSGVYFCASSHGGRLSTIYFGEGSWLTVV.